This T cell receptor (beta chain) derives from a study of cytomegalovirus exposure and HLA in healthy donors. Across the study: Out of 398 genotyped donors, about 80% belonged to the Caucasian-associated ancestry cluster.

Germline V gene sequence: CDR1 ENHRY, CDR2 SYGVKD. V lost 3 bases and J lost 10; bases outside the gene matches: 13. The CDR3 sequence is 15 residues long. PCR involved 60 Vbeta and 13 Jbeta primers. Sequencing was performed with immunoSEQ multiplex PCR; in TCRdb, only in-frame clones are kept and a portion is missing. Altogether 95,000 to 110,000 clones are present, around three quarters being singletons, with the ten largest covering roughly 7.8%. A few counts support this clone. The specimen was PBMCs. The chain recombines TRBV10-3 with TRBJ2-3; the match to TRBD2 covers 7 bases. This TCR was sampled from a man aged 25 to 45 in good health and CMV-seronegative. The CDR3 is CAISDSRGLEAAQYF. The CDR3 nucleotides read TGTGCCATCAGTGACTCACGCGGACTAGAGGCGGCGCAGTATTTT.